A selection of T cell receptor beta chains follows, all from one sample in a study of vaccination and CD4 T cells after COVID-19. MiXCR was run by TCRdb on the PCR reads, yielding one entry per CDR3 protein. This table holds roughly 16,000 distinct CDR3 sequences, around three quarters found once. For these receptors, no antigen is known. What was sequenced was CD4+ T cells from blood, cultured in vitro. These TCRs come from a human donor who had recovered from COVID-19. CDR3s include the opening cysteine and the closing phenylalanine or tryptophan. Fields, in order: D gene, J gene, clone size, V gene, CDR3 protein, CDR3 DNA. The D gene is left open where the match is weak. Only some rows state a clone size, as once, few, many or a class for expanded clones.

>.|TRBJ1-5|few|TRBV28
CASSLAGAYNQPQHF
TGTGCCAGCAGTTTAGCAGGGGCGTACAATCAGCCCCAGCATTTT
>TRBD1|TRBJ2-7|few|TRBV20-1
CSASQGAREQYF
TGCAGTGCTAGTCAGGGGGCTCGGGAGCAGTACTTC
>TRBD1|TRBJ1-5|.|TRBV6-1
CASSENRGYNQPQHF
TGTGCCAGCAGTGAAAACAGGGGTTACAATCAGCCCCAGCATTTT
>.|TRBJ2-3|.|TRBV6-1
CASSLPGSGSSTDTQYF
TGTGCCAGCAGCCTCCCGGGGAGCGGATCTAGCACAGATACGCAGTATTTT
>TRBD1|TRBJ1-1|.|TRBV5-5
CASSLSLGSGGTEAFF
TGTGCCAGCAGCTTGAGTCTAGGCTCAGGGGGCACTGAAGCTTTCTTT
>.|TRBJ1-2|.|TRBV7-2
CASSLVSGNYGYTF
TGTGCCAGCAGCTTAGTTTCTGGGAACTATGGCTACACCTTC
>TRBD1|TRBJ1-6|.|TRBV6-2/TRBV6-3
CASTFWGRGNSPLHF
TGTGCCAGCACCTTTTGGGGCAGGGGGAATTCACCCCTCCACTTT
>.|TRBJ2-5|.|TRBV20-1
CSAVDSGTPQETQYF
TGCAGTGCGGTAGACTCCGGGACCCCACAAGAGACCCAGTACTTC
>TRBD1|TRBJ1-6|.|TRBV6-5
CASSYSGGGRGFDSPLHF
TGTGCCAGCAGTTACTCTGGGGGGGGCAGGGGGTTTGATTCACCCCTCCACTTT
>TRBD2|TRBJ2-5|.|TRBV25-1
CASSGALLAGAGETQYF
TGTGCCAGCAGTGGAGCCCTACTAGCGGGTGCGGGAGAGACCCAGTACTTC
>TRBD1|TRBJ1-1|.|TRBV28
CASGQGVAMAEAFF
TGTGCCAGCGGACAGGGGGTAGCGATGGCTGAAGCTTTCTTT
>.|TRBJ1-2|.|TRBV12-3/TRBV12-4
CASSLALGRGPTNYGYTF
TGTGCCAGCAGTTTAGCGCTGGGCAGGGGTCCAACTAACTATGGCTACACCTTC
>TRBD2|TRBJ2-3|.|TRBV5-4
CASSSAGGGRGADTQYF
TGTGCCAGCAGCTCTGCTGGTGGCGGGAGGGGCGCAGATACGCAGTATTTT
>.|TRBJ1-5|.|TRBV15
CATSREQSNQPQHF
TGTGCCACCAGCAGAGAGCAGAGCAATCAGCCCCAGCATTTT
>.|TRBJ2-2|.|TRBV30
CAWRRVAGELFF
TGTGCCTGGAGGAGGGTGGCCGGGGAGCTGTTTTTT
>.|TRBJ1-1|.|TRBV2
CASREGLREAFF
TGTGCCAGCAGGGAGGGGTTACGTGAAGCTTTCTTT
>.|TRBJ2-3|.|TRBV11-3
CASSTVGGTDTQYF
TGTGCCAGCAGCACTGTGGGGGGCACAGATACGCAGTATTTT
>.|TRBJ1-5|.|TRBV4-1
CASSQVGSGARNQPQHF
TGCGCCAGCAGCCAAGTAGGGTCAGGGGCTCGCAATCAGCCCCAGCATTTT